The clone carrying this T cell receptor (beta chain) was recorded a few times. Its antigen remains unidentified. The data stem from a study of OX40 agonist ivuxolimab in advanced cancers. Overall study results and limits: On average, CD8+ T cells showed a greater number of expanded clones than CD4+. There was clonal expansion of CD4+ and CD8+ blood T cells by week 6 at 0.1 to 3.0 mg/kg.

Germline V gene data show CDR1 as MNHEY and CDR2 as SMNVEV (reference sequence). J was trimmed by 0 bases and V by 7 bases; bases with no gene match: 9. The CDR3 extends over 17 amino acids. The data were produced by immunoSEQ multiplex PCR, yet TCRdb's version contains in-frame clones alone and is incomplete. The table has 52,000 or so clones, roughly 85% seen once. Sequencing was performed on CD4+ or CD8+ T cells sorted from blood, taken in a trial of the OX40 agonist ivuxolimab. The receptor comes from an adult with an advanced solid tumor such as melanoma, head and neck, liver or kidney cancer. The chain joins TRBV27 to TRBJ2-3; 11 positions match TRBD2. The CDR3 DNA follows: TGTGCCAGCACGGGACTAGCGGACTACTCTAGCACAGATACGCAGTATTTT. Amino acids: CASTGLADYSSTDTQYF.